This T cell receptor beta chain was captured in a study of CD8+ T cells in alopecia areata. Whole-study context: The duration of tofacitinib was 6 to 18 months, with 6 months off drug afterward. Regarding the study as a whole: Lesional scalp exceeded normal scalp in clonality, especially in alopecia totalis/universalis.

Alopecia areata patients provided lesional scalp punch biopsies and peripheral blood, both collected for the study. Both CD4+ and CD8+ T cells were separated by sorting PBMCs. This CDR3 region has 13 residues. Germline V gene lookup returns CDR1 SGHRS and CDR2 YFSETQ. cDNA prepared by RNA extraction and subsequent reverse transcription served as the template for sequencing. TCRdb's copy holds only in-frame clones and misses some; the assay was immunoSEQ multiplex PCR. The table has under 70,000 clones, 90% to 97% seen once. In the case of this clone: Its antigen is not known. One end of the junction does not line up with germline, which may come from a read error.

The sequence derives from a human donor with alopecia areata. Sequencing was performed on CD8+ T cells sorted from blood, taken at week 0. The chain joins TRBV5-1 to TRBJ1-1; D not resolved. Here the CDR3 DNA reads TGCGCCAGCAGCTTGGAAGATTCGGGTGAAGCTTCCTTT. It is translated as CASSLEDSGEASF.